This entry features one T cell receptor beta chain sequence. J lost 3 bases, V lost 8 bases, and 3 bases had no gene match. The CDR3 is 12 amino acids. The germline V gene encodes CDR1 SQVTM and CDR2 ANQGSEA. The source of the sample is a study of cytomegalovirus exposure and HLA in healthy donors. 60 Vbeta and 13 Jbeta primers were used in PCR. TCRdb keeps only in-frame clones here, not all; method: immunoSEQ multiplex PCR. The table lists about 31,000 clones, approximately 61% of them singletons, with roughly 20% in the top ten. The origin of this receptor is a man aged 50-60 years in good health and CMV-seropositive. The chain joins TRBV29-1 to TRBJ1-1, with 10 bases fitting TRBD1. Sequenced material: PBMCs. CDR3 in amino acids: CSSGTGDTEAFF. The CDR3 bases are TGCAGCTCGGGGACAGGGGACACTGAAGCTTTCTTT.